The clone carrying this TCR beta chain was seen only a few times. The record originates from a study of blood T cell repertoires in COVID-19. Overall study context: Acute and convalescent COVID-19 samples came from the United States, Italy and Spain.

In germline, CDR1 is KGHSH, CDR2 LQKENI. This CDR3 region has 14 residues. The V and J ends lost 1 base and 5 bases, in that order; junction bases with no gene match: 4. Repertoires were generated with immunoSEQ multiplex PCR, while TCRdb's copy carries only in-frame clones and drops some. The sample carries 150,000 to 250,000 clones, around 75% recorded once. The sequenced sample was peripheral blood. The rearrangement joins TRBV18 to TRBJ1-1; the match to TRBD1 covers 7 bases. The TCR sequence derives from a woman aged 35 to 49 with COVID-19, enrolled during active disease. DNA for the CDR3: TGTGCCAGCTCACCACAGGGGGCCTGGACTGAAGCTTTCTTT. It encodes CASSPQGAWTEAFF.